This paragraph covers one T cell receptor (beta chain) sequence. Its antigen is unknown. The sample holds no much larger clone one base away, and base qualities are not on file. Collaborating institutions collected whole blood in K2EDTA tubes following their own protocols. For TCRbeta analysis, collaborators shipped samples as frozen whole blood, isolated PBMCs, or DNA extracted from either of those sample types. TCRbeta CDR3 regions were amplified from genomic DNA by means of the immunoSEQ Assay, a bias-controlled multiplex PCR. Regarding the original processing steps: Within the assay, amplification of reference gene primers was used to estimate how many nucleated cells each sample contained. Sequence reads were collapsed and filtered to measure the absolute abundance of every unique TCRbeta CDR3 rearrangement. For each sample, productive Simpson clonality was calculated as the square root of Simpson's diversity index over productive rearrangements. TCRdb mirrors the immuneACCESS table, restricted to in-frame sequences. Some clones are absent from its copies; in checked studies, under half trace to an unresolved V gene, and the reason for the others is unknown. D and trimming were read from the DNA, whereas the V and J calls and clone size are those reported in that table. The sample table contains tens of thousands of clones; only one count was recorded for roughly four fifths of them. Approximately 30% of the sample is in the top ten clones.

The entry originates in a study of blood T cell repertoires in COVID-19 (dated by TCRdb to 2020 to 2021). For the study in its entirety: The collaborator samples originated in the United States, Italy and Spain and spanned the acute and convalescent phases of COVID-19. The sample metadata nearly always contained a de-identified subject ID, COVID-19 status, age in years and sex. Where HLA class I and class II types were available, the types were taken from metadata supplied by the sample provider, not from assay-based typing. Samples were obtained from the ongoing ImmuneRACE study (first 160 participants) and from some 1,300 subjects provided by 6 global collaborators. Subjects who had been exposed to COVID-19, were actively infected with it, or had recovered from it provided the deeply sampled blood TCRbeta repertoires that made up the dataset. A freely available public database, intended as a resource for researchers studying the immune response to SARS-CoV-2, is where the repertoires were released. The material from the prospective study consisted of cDNA or gDNA derived from T cells, B-cell-depleted T cells, or PBMCs. Study-wide findings and limitations: Clinical and demographic metadata were provided uncurated, with the amount varying by source and participant.

The CDR3 runs 14 amino acids, cysteine and phenylalanine included. Kept here is only the CDR3 DNA, which spans 42 bases and is read in frame from base 1. Relative to germline, V is 4 bases shorter and J is 4 bases shorter, with 12 bases between their ends. Per the germline V gene (reference sequence), LNHDA is the CDR1 and SQIVND is the CDR2. Sample: peripheral blood. The TCR originated in a man in his 70s with acute or convalescent COVID-19. The rearranged segments are TRBV19 and TRBJ2-3, with TRBD2 as a weak D call on 6 bases. The nucleotide sequence reads TGTGCCAGTAGTACTAGCGTGCGGTCAGATACGCAGTATTTT. Translated, it gives CASSTSVRSDTQYF.